These T cell receptor beta chains were read from a single sample in a study of cytomegalovirus exposure and HLA in healthy donors. The assay was immunoSEQ multiplex PCR, and TCRdb's table has in-frame clones only and misses some. The top ten clones hold roughly 2.2% of a sample with fewer than 200,000 clones, around 84% of them seen once. The sample consisted of PBMCs. The receptors originated from a young man in good health and CMV-seropositive. CDR3s include the opening cysteine and the closing phenylalanine or tryptophan.

TRBV5-1,TRBJ2-3,CASSSSPLRAYTDTQYF
TRBV19,TRBJ1-1,CASSIWSRGAEAFF
TRBV9,TRBJ2-3,CASSPLAGGPTDTQYF
TRBV5-5,TRBJ2-5,CASSLAGNRQETQYF
TRBV4-3,TRBJ1-1,CASSHDLTRNTEAFF
TRBV11-3,TRBJ2-3,CASSSGGGSTDTQYF
TRBV9,TRBJ2-7,CASSGGQGYNEQYF
TRBV5-4,TRBJ1-2,CASSLGSQGFLYGYTF
TRBV6-5,TRBJ1-2,CASSYSITQGSYTF
TRBV5-4,TRBJ1-3,CASSPGVGSGNTIYF
TRBV15,TRBJ1-3,CATSRNIDSSGNTIYF
TRBV4-2,TRBJ2-7,CASSQDLLAGPMGEQYF
TRBV9,TRBJ1-2,CASSANRDRANYGYTF
TRBV6-6,TRBJ2-7,CASSDTGSYEQYF
TRBV27,TRBJ1-1,CASGHREMNTEAFF
TRBV2,TRBJ1-4,CASSPGVRPTTMFF
TRBV5-1,TRBJ1-2,CASARDRDFGYTF
TRBV4-3,TRBJ2-5,CASSQEGTSSQETQYF
TRBV15,TRBJ1-1,CATSKAGTGVNTEAFF
TRBV6-5,TRBJ1-1,CASSYGRNTEAFF
TRBV6-5,TRBJ2-2,CASRQDRANTGELFF
TRBV5-1,TRBJ2-3,CASSDRLGATDTQYF
TRBV6-6,TRBJ1-5,CASRAGGAPQPQHF
TRBV7-8,TRBJ1-5,CASSLAWQGGYVKGNQPQHF
TRBV10-1,TRBJ2-1,CASSEPPPGGQGNEQFF
TRBV27,TRBJ1-1,CASRPRGTPNTEAFF
TRBV2,TRBJ1-1,CASSRTNTEAFF
TRBV5-6,TRBJ1-2,CASSEQGFPGETYGYTF
TRBV4-3,TRBJ2-2,CASSQEGTTNTGELFF
TRBV14,TRBJ1-3,CASSHGGVSGNTIYF
TRBV5-6,TRBJ1-2,CASSFEQGRSYGYTF
TRBV5-1,TRBJ1-2,CASSSEGQESYTF
TRBV27,TRBJ1-2,CASSQGGFRGYTF
TRBV15,TRBJ1-2,CATSRGRSRDRDNYGYTF
TRBV18,TRBJ1-3,CASSPSAGVGNTIYF
TRBV5-6,TRBJ2-5,CASSTGQGGTQYF
TRBV4-2,TRBJ2-2,CASSQMRSTGELFF
TRBV18,TRBJ2-7,CASSPPLQGEFREQYF
TRBV5-6,TRBJ2-3,CASSRGTSGADTQYF
TRBV19,TRBJ1-6,CASSNPAGGSPLHF
TRBV23-1,TRBJ2-1,CASSSGALGNSDEQFF
TRBV11-1,TRBJ2-5,CASRSRDREQETQYF
TRBV6-4,TRBJ2-5,CASSDSSGQGEETQYF
TRBV9,TRBJ1-6,CASSANQQNSPLHF
TRBV6-6,TRBJ2-5,CASSPGGRRETQYF
TRBV18,TRBJ1-2,CASSPPAGNYGYTF
TRBV7-2,TRBJ1-2,CASSLSDSLSRGYTF
TRBV27,TRBJ1-5,CASSLVQGASLDQPQHF
TRBV18,TRBJ1-1,CASSPQGKNTEAFF
TRBV5-4,TRBJ1-1,CASSQDRLNTEAFF
TRBV7-9,TRBJ1-1,CASSLTGAGTEAFF
TRBV6-6,TRBJ2-3,CASRDRVTDTQYF
TRBV18,TRBJ1-1,CASSPGDRGMNTEAFF
TRBV19,TRBJ2-1,CASSMTPLYNEQFF